This TCR beta chain was sequenced in a study of blood T cell repertoires in COVID-19. For the study at large: The United States, Italy and Spain were the sources of the acute and convalescent COVID-19 samples. Sources were T cells, B-cell-depleted T cells, or PBMCs; the material itself was cDNA or gDNA.

Germline loops: CDR1 LNHNV, CDR2 YYDKDF (reference sequence). This CDR3 has 16 residues. V was shortened by 1 base and J by 1 base, with 14 bases between the two germline ends. Participant age was roughly 18 to 95 years, and participants resided in about two dozen US areas. In assigning cohorts, the study relied on participant-reported clinical history. The method was immunoSEQ multiplex PCR; TCRdb's version includes in-frame clones alone and lacks a portion of them. Of about 380,000 clones listed, 85% to 90% are singletons. This receptor was identified in a woman aged 18-30 years who had recovered from COVID-19. The chain recombines TRBV15 with TRBJ2-7; tentative D call: TRBD1 (6 bases). The sequencing sample was made of PBMCs or T cells enriched from blood (not recorded which). CDR3 DNA sequence: TGTGCCACCAGCAGAGGCGTCACCACAGGGTCCTACGAGCAGTACTTC. Residues: CATSRGVTTGSYEQYF.